The clone carrying this T cell receptor (beta chain) was picked up a small number of times. Its antigen is undetermined. The CDR3 loop spans 15 amino acids. Germline assignment: CDR1 MNHEY and CDR2 SVGAGI. V was cut by 2 bases and J by 1 base, with 10 bases left in between. TCRdb re-called the 5' RACE reads through MiXCR, storing one row per CDR3 protein. The sample lists some 310,000 distinct CDR3 sequences, around a fifth seen once, with 21% in the top ten. The data derive from a study of T-cell memory formation after mild COVID-19. Study-wide results and limits: Pre-infection memory harbored some responding clones, suggesting cross-reactive memory joined. Clones that contracted from day 15 to 85 were balanced CD4/CD8, while later expanders leaned CD4+.

This receptor was taken from a man between 18 and 35 years old who had mild COVID-19 (a few samples of this study predate the infection). Cell type and time point are not known. The sequencing sample was made of PBMCs or a T cell subset sorted from them (not recorded which). The V and J genes are TRBV6-5 and TRBJ2-3; no clear D. CDR3 DNA sequence: TGTGCCAGCAGTTACGCGGCGAAAGGCACAGATACGCAGTATTTT. Protein: CASSYAAKGTDTQYF.